This T cell receptor (beta chain) was profiled in a study of beta chain features in type 1 diabetes. Expressed TCRB transcripts got sequenced, as all isolated RNA was reverse transcribed. Only in-frame clones appear in the TCRdb table, and some are missing; sequencing was by immunoSEQ multiplex PCR. The data hold fewer than 650,000 clones, with around a sixth observed a single time. J lost 3 bases, V lost 7 bases, and 3 bases had no gene match. This CDR3 has 13 amino acids. The germline V gene encodes CDR1 MNHEY and CDR2 SMNVEV (reference sequence). V gene TRBV27 combines with J gene TRBJ2-3, with TRBD2 matching 8 bases. The clonotype originates from a man between 18 and 29 years old in good health. The sample comprised naive CD4+ T cells from blood. DNA of the CDR3: TGTGCCAGCACTTCTAGCGGGACAGATACGCAGTATTTT. Translating it yields CASTSSGTDTQYF.